One and the same sample provided the 9 T cell receptor beta chains below, sequenced in a study of neurological immune-mediated disorders. TCRdb ran MiXCR on the 5' RACE reads and lists one entry per CDR3 protein. The table lists around 67,000 distinct CDR3 sequences, around 5.2% of them singletons. Sequencing was done on a sample of PBMCs. The receptors were sampled from a man younger than 30 with multiple sclerosis.

This clonotype was detected many times. The chain couples TRBV20-1 to TRBJ2-7, with 10 bases that match TRBD1. The CDR3 is 12 residues long. V was pared by 7 bases and J by 6 bases, with 6 bases of the junction left unmatched. Looked up from germline, CDR1 is DFQATT and CDR2 is SNEGSKA (reference sequence). The CDR3 DNA is TGCAGTGTCGGGACAGGGGAGGGCGAGCAGTACTTC. It encodes CSVGTGEGEQYF.

The chain employs TRBV10-3 and TRBJ1-2, with TRBD1 matching 9 bases. V was pared by 8 bases and J by 3 bases, with 7 bases of the junction left unmatched. The CDR3 is 14 amino acids. The germline gives CDR1 ENHRY, CDR2 SYGVKD. CDR3 DNA: TGTGCCATCCAGTCGGGACAGGGCTACTATGGCTACACCTTC. Translated, it gives CAIQSGQGYYGYTF.

Many counts were recorded for this clonotype. The genes are TRBV10-3 and TRBJ2-7; 11 bases line up with TRBD2. The V and J ends lost 6 bases and 3 bases, in that order; junction bases with no gene match: 4. Germline CDR1 ENHRY, CDR2 SYGVKD. The CDR3 is made up of 14 amino acids. The CDR3 here is CAIRATSGGYEQYF. CDR3 sequence (DNA): TGTGCCATCAGAGCTACTAGCGGGGGCTACGAGCAGTACTTC.

At least ten counts were recorded for this clonotype. The CDR3 loop reads CASHPWTSGYNEQFF. The DNA for the CDR3 is TGTGCCAGCCATCCCTGGACTAGCGGTTACAATGAGCAGTTCTTC. This chain uses TRBV7-8 with TRBJ2-1; 10 positions match TRBD2. Looked up from germline, CDR1 is SGHVS and CDR2 is FQNEAQ. The CDR3 runs 15 residues. The V and J ends lost 8 bases and 4 bases, in that order; junction bases with no gene match: 8.

This clonotype has more than one count but fewer than ten. V usage is TRBV13 and J usage is TRBJ1-4; D gene ambiguous. The CDR3 has 16 amino acids. V lost 5 bases to trimming and J lost 1 base, with 14 bases between them. Germline CDR1 PRHDT, CDR2 FYEKMQ (reference sequence). This CDR3 reads CASSRPDRGTNEKLFF. CDR3 sequence (DNA): TGTGCCAGCAGCCGACCCGACCGGGGAACTAATGAAAAACTGTTTTTT.

This clonotype was found many times. The V gene is TRBV20-1, the J gene TRBJ2-7, with D uncertain. This CDR3 has 12 residues. Germline V lookup: CDR1 DFQATT, CDR2 SNEGSKA (reference sequence). The V end lost 3 bases, the J end lost 6 bases, and 12 bases lay between the germline ends. In DNA, the CDR3 is TGCAGTGCTAGGCCCGGGTCGGGCGAGCAGTACTTC. Protein sequence: CSARPGSGEQYF.

This clonotype was recorded many times. The chain recombines TRBV12-3 or TRBV12-4 with TRBJ2-4, with D tentatively TRBD1 (7 bases). The CDR3 covers 20 residues. V was shortened by 4 bases and J by 2 bases, with 27 bases between the two germline ends. The CDR3: CASSSQPLLLRGESKNIQYF. DNA of the CDR3: TGTGCCAGCAGTTCCCAACCGCTACTGCTCAGGGGGGAGTCCAAAAACATTCAGTACTTC.

In its sample, this clonotype was seen many times. The rearrangement joins TRBV6-6 to TRBJ2-2; TRBD1 is a possible D gene (5 bases). Trimming removed 7 bases at V and 2 bases at J, with 11 bases between. This CDR3 spans 14 amino acids. Germline assignment: CDR1 MNHNY and CDR2 SVGAGI (reference sequence). This CDR3 is CASIGHINTGELFF. The CDR3 nucleotides read TGTGCCAGCATCGGACACATAAACACCGGGGAGCTGTTTTTT.

This clonotype came up many times. The CDR3: CASSWNPQRDNYGYTF. The CDR3 bases are TGCGCCAGCAGCTGGAACCCCCAACGGGACAACTATGGCTACACCTTC. The chain combines TRBV5-1 with TRBJ1-2, with D maybe TRBD1 (5 bases). CDR3 length equals 16 residues. V was pared by 3 bases and J by 2 bases, with 17 bases between. Germline lookup yields CDR1 SGHRS and CDR2 YFSETQ.